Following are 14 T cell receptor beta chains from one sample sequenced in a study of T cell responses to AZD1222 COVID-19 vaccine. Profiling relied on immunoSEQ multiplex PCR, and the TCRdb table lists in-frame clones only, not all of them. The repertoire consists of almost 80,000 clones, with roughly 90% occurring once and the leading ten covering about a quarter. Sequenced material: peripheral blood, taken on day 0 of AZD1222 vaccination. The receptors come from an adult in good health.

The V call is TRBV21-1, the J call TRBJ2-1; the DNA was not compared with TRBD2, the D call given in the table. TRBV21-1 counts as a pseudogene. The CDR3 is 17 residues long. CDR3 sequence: CASSKPPREGPGNEQFF. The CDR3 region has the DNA TGTGCCAGCAGCAAACCTCCCCGGGAGGGCCCGGGGAATGAGCAGTTCTTC.

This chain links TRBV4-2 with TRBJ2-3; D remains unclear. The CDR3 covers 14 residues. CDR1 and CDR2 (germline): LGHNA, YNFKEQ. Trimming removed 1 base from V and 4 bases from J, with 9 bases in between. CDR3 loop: CASSQVIAADTQYF. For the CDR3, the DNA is TGTGCCAGCAGCCAAGTTATTGCAGCAGATACGCAGTATTTT.

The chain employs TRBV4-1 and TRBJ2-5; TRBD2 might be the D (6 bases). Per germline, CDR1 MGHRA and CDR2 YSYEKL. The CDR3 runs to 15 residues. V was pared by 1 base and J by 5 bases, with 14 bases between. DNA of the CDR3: TGCGCCAGCAGCCAAGGATGGGGGGATGAGGAGACCCAGTACTTC. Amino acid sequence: CASSQGWGDEETQYF.

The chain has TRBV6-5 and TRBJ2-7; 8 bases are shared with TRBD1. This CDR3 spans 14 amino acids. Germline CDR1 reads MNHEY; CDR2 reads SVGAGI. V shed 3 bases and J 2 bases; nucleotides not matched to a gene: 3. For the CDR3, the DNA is TGTGCCAGCAGTTATGGGACAGGCACCTACGAGCAGTACTTC. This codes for CASSYGTGTYEQYF.

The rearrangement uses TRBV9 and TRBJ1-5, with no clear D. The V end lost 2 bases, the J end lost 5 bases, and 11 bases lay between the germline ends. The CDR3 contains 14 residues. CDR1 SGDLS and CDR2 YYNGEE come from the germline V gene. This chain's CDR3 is CASSVLDKDQPQHF. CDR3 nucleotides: TGTGCCAGCAGCGTTCTTGACAAAGATCAGCCCCAGCATTTT.

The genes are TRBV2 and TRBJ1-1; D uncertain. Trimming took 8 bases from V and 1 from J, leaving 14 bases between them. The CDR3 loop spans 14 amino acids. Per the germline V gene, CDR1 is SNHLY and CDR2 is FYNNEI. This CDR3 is CASGAVLKNTEAFF. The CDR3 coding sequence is TGTGCCAGCGGTGCCGTCCTAAAGAACACTGAAGCTTTCTTT. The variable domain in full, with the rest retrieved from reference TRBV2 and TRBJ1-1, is EPEVTQTPSHQVTQMGQEVILRCVPISNHLYFYWYRQILGQKVEFLVSFYNNEISEKSEIFDDQFSVERPDGSNFTLKIRSTKLEDSAMYFCASGAVLKNTEAFFGQGTRLTVV.

CDR3 sequence (DNA): TGCAGCGTGAGGGGGACTAGTGTTTCCGGGGAGCTGTTTTTT. It codes for CSVRGTSVSGELFF. V is TRBV29-1 and J is TRBJ2-2; 8 positions agree with TRBD2. The CDR3 extends over 14 amino acids. V lost 6 bases to trimming and J lost 6 bases; unmatched junction nucleotides: 9. Germline loops: CDR1 SQVTM, CDR2 ANQGSEA.

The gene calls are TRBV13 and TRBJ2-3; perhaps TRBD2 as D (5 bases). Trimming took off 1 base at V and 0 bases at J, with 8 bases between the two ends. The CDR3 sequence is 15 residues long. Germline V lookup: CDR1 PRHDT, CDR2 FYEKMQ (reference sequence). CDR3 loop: CASSLEGGSTDTQYF. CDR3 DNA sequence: TGTGCCAGCAGCTTAGAGGGCGGGAGCACAGATACGCAGTATTTT.

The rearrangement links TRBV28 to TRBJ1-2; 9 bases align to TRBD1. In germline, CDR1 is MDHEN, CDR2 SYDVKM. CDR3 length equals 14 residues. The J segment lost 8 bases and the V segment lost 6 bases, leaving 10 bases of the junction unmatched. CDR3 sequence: CASRSPTGGEGYTF. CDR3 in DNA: TGTGCCAGCAGATCCCCGACAGGGGGAGAGGGCTACACCTTC.

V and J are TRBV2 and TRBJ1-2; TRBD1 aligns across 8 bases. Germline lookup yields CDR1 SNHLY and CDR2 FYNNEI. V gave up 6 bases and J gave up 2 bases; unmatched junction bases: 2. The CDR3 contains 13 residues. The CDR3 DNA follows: TGTGCCAGCAGCCAGGGGGCGAACTATGGCTACACCTTC. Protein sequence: CASSQGANYGYTF. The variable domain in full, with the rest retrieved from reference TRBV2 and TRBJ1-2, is EPEVTQTPSHQVTQMGQEVILRCVPISNHLYFYWYRQILGQKVEFLVSFYNNEISEKSEIFDDQFSVERPDGSNFTLKIRSTKLEDSAMYFCASSQGANYGYTFGSGTRLTVV.

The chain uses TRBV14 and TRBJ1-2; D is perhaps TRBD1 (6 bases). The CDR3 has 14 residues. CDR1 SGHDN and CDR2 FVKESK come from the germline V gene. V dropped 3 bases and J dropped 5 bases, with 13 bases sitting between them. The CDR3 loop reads CASSHLGGGYGYTF. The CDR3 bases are TGTGCCAGCAGCCATTTGGGGGGCGGATATGGCTACACCTTC.

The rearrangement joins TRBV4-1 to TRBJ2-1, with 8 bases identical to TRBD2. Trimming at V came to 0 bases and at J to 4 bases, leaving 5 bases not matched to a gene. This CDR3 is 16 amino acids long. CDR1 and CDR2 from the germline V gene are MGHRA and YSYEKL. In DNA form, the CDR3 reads TGCGCCAGCAGCCAAGATCTCACGGGAGGGTACAATGAGCAGTTCTTC. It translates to CASSQDLTGGYNEQFF.

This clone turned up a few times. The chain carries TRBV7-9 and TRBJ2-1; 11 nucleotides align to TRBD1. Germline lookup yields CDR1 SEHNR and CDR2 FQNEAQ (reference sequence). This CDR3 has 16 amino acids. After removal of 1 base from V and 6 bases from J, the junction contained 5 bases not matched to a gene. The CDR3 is CASSLVLGQGGNEQFF. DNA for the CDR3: TGTGCCAGCAGCTTAGTTTTGGGACAGGGGGGCAATGAGCAGTTCTTC.

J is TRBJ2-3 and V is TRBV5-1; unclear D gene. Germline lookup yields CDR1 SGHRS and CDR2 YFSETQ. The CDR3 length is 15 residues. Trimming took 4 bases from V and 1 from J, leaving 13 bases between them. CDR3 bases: TGCGCCAGCAGCCCTCTTAGTGGGGGCACAGATACGCAGTATTTT. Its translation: CASSPLSGGTDTQYF.